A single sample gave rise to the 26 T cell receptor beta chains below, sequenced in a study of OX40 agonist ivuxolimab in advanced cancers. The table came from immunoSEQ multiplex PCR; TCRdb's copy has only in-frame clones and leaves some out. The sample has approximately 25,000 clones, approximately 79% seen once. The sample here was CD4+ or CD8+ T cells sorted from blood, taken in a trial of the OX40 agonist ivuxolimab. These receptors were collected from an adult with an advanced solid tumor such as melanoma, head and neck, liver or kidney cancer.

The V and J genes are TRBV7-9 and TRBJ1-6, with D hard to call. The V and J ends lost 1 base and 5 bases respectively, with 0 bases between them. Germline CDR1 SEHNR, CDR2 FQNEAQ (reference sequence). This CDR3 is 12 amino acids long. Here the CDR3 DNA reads TGTGCCAGCAGCTTAGATAATTCACCCCTCCACTTT. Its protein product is CASSLDNSPLHF.

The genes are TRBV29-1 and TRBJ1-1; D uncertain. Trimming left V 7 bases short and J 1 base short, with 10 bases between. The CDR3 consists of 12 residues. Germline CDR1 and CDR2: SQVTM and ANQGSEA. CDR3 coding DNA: TGCAGCGCCCGTAACACGAACACTGAAGCTTTCTTT. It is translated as CSARNTNTEAFF.

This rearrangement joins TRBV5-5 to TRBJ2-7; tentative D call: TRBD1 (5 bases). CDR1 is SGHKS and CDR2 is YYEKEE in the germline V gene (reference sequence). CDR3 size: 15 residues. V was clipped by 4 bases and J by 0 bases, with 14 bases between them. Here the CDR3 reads CASSTSWGFSYEQYF. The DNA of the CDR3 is TGTGCCAGCAGCACTTCCTGGGGCTTCTCCTACGAGCAGTACTTC.

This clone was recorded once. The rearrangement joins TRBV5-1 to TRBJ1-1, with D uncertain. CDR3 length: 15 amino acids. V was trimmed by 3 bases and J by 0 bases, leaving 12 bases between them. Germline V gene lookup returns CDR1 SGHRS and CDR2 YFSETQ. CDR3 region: CASSWTQTMNTEAFF. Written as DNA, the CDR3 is TGCGCCAGCAGCTGGACCCAAACAATGAACACTGAAGCTTTCTTT.

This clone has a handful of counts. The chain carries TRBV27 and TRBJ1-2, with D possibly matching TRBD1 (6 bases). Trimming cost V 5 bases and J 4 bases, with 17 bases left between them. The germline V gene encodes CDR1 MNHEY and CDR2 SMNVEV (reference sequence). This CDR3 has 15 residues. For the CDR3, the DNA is TGTGCCAGCAGTCTAAAGTTCAGGGGTTCCTATGGCTACACCTTC. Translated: CASSLKFRGSYGYTF.

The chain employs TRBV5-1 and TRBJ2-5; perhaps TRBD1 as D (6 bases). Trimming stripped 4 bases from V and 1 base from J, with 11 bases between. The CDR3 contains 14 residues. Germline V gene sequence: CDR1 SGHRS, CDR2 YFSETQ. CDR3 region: CASSHRDRQETQYF. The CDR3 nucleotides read TGCGCCAGCAGCCACAGGGATCGCCAAGAGACCCAGTACTTC. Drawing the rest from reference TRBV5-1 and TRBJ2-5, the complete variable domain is KAGVTQTPRYLIKTRGQQVTLSCSPISGHRSVSWYQQTPGQGLQFLFEYFSETQRNKGNFPGRFSGRQFSNSRSEMNVSTLELGDSALYLCASSHRDRQETQYFGPGTRLLVL.

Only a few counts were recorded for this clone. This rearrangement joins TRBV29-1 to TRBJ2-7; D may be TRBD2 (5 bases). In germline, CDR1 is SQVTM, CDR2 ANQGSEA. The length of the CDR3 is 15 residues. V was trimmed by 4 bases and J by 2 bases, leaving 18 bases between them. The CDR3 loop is CSVVADGGTTYEQYF. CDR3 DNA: TGCAGCGTTGTAGCCGACGGAGGAACCACCTACGAGCAGTACTTC.

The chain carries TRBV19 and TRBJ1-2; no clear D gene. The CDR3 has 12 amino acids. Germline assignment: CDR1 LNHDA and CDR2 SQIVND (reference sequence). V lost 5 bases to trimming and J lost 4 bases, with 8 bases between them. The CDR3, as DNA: TGTGCCAGTAGTTTATACCTCTATGGCTACACCTTC. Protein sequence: CASSLYLYGYTF.

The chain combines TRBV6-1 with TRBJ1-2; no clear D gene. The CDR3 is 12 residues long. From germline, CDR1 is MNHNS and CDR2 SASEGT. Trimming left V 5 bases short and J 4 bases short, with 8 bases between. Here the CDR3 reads CASSLDTYGYTF. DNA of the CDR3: TGTGCCAGCAGTCTAGACACCTATGGCTACACCTTC.

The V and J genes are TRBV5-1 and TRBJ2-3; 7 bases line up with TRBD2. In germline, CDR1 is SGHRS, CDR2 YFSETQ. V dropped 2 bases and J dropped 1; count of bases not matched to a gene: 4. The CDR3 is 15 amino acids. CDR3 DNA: TGCGCCAGCAGCTTAAGCGGGGTCGGCACAGATACGCAGTATTTT. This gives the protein CASSLSGVGTDTQYF.

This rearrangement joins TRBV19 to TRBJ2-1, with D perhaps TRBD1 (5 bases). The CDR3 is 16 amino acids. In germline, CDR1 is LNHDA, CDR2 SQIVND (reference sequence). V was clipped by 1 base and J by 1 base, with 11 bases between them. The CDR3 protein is CASSIAGARSYNEQFF. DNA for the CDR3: TGTGCCAGTAGTATAGCTGGGGCCCGATCCTACAATGAGCAGTTCTTC.

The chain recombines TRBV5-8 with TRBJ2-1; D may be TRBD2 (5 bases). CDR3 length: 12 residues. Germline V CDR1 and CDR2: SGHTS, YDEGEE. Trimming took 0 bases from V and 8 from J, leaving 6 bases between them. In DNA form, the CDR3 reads TGTGCCAGCAGCTTGGTCGGGGATGAGCAGTTCTTC. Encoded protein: CASSLVGDEQFF.

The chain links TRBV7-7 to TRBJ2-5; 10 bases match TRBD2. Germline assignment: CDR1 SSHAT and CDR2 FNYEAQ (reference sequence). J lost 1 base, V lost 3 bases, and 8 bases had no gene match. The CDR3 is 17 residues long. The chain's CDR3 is CASSLGLAGGRQETQYF. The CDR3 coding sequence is TGTGCCAGCAGCTTGGGATTAGCGGGGGGTCGCCAAGAGACCCAGTACTTC.

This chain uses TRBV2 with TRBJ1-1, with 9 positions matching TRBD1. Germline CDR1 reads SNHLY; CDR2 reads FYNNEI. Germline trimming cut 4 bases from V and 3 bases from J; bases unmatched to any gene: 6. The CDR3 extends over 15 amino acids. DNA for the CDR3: TGTGCCAGCAGTGTGGACAGGGGATGGGACACTGAAGCTTTCTTT. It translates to CASSVDRGWDTEAFF. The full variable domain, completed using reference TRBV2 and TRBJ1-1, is EPEVTQTPSHQVTQMGQEVILRCVPISNHLYFYWYRQILGQKVEFLVSFYNNEISEKSEIFDDQFSVERPDGSNFTLKIRSTKLEDSAMYFCASSVDRGWDTEAFFGQGTRLTVV.

CDR3 sequence: CASSQTKWIVNSPLHF. The CDR3 nucleotides read TGCGCCAGCAGCCAAACCAAATGGATCGTTAATTCACCCCTCCACTTT. The chain uses TRBV4-1 and TRBJ1-6, with D hard to call. Deletions cut 2 bases from V and 6 bases from J, with 14 bases between. CDR1 is MGHRA, CDR2 YSYEKL, per germline. This CDR3 contains 16 residues.

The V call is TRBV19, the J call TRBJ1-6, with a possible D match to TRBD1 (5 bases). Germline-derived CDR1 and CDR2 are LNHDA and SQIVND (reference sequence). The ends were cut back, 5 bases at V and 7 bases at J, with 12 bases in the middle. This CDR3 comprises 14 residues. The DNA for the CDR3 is TGTGCCAGTAGTGATGACAGCCTAAATTCACCCCTCCACTTT. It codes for CASSDDSLNSPLHF.

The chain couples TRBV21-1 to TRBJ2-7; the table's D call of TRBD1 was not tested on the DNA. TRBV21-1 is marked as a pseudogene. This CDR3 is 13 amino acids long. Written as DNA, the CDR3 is TGTGCCAGCAGCTTGGGGGCGTACGGCGAGCAGTACTTC. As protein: CASSLGAYGEQYF.

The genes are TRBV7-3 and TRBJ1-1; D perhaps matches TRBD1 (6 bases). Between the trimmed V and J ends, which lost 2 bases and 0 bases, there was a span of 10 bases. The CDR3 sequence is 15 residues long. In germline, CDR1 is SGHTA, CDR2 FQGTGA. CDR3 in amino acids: CASSLAGTMNTEAFF. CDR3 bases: TGTGCCAGCAGCTTAGCAGGGACAATGAACACTGAAGCTTTCTTT.

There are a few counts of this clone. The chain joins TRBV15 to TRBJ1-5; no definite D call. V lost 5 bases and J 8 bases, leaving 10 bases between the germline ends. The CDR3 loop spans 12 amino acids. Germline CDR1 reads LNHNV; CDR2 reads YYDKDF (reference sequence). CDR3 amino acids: CATSPRGEPQHF. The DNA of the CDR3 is TGTGCCACCAGCCCCCGAGGAGAGCCCCAGCATTTT.

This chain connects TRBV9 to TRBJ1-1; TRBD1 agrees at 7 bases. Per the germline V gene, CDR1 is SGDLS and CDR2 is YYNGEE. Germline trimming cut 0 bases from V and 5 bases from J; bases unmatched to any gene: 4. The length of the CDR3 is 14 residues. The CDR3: CASSVGRGRTEAFF. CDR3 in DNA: TGTGCCAGCAGCGTAGGGAGGGGGCGAACTGAAGCTTTCTTT.

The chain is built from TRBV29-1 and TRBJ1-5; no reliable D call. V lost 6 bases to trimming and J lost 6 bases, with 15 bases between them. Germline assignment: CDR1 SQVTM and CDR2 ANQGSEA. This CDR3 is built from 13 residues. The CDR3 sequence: CSVQVDAGQPQHF. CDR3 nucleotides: TGCAGCGTCCAGGTGGATGCGGGTCAGCCCCAGCATTTT.

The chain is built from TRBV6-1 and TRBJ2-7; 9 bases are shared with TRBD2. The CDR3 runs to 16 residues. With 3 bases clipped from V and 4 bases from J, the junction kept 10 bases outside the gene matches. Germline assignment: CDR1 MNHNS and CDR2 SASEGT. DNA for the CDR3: TGTGCCAGCAGTGACCAGCGGGAGGAGAGGCCATACGAGCAGTACTTC. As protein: CASSDQREERPYEQYF.

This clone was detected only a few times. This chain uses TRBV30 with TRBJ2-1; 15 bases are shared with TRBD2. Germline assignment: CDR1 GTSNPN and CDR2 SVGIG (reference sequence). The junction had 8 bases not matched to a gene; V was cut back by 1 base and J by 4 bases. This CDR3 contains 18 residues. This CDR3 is CAWSDGLAGGPAYNEQFF. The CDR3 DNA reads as TGTGCCTGGAGTGACGGACTAGCGGGGGGGCCAGCGTACAATGAGCAGTTCTTC.

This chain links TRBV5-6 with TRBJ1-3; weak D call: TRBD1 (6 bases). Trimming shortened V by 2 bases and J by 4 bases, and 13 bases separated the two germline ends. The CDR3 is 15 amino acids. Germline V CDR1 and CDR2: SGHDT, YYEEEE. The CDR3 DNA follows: TGTGCCAGCAGCTTCCTCCAGGGGCGGGGAAACACCATATATTTT. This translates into CASSFLQGRGNTIYF.

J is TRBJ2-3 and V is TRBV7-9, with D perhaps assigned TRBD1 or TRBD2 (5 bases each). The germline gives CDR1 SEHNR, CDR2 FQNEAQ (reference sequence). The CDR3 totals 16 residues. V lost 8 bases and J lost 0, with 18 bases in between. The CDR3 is CASPRLGTSSTDTQYF. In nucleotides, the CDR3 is TGTGCCAGCCCCAGGTTAGGGACCTCTAGCACAGATACGCAGTATTTT.

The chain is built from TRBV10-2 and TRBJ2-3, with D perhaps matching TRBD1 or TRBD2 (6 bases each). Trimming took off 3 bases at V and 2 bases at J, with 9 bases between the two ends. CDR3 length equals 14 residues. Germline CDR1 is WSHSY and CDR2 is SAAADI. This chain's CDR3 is CASSDWGATDTQYF. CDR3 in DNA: TGCGCCAGCAGTGATTGGGGGGCCACAGATACGCAGTATTTT.